These T cell receptor beta chains were read from a single sample in a study of T-cell memory formation after mild COVID-19. TCRdb re-called the 5' RACE reads through MiXCR, storing one row per CDR3 protein. The sample includes about 190,000 distinct CDR3 sequences, around 19% of them seen just once. Sequences were obtained from PBMCs or a T cell subset sorted from them (not recorded which). These receptors came from an adult woman who had mild COVID-19 (a few samples of this study predate the infection). Cell type and time point are not known. The CDR3 runs from the conserved cysteine through the conserved F or W. A D gene is named only where the DNA matches it firmly. Clone size, where shown, is once, few, many, or a class for clones that have expanded.

NA | TRBJ2-1 | TRBV4-3 | NA | TGCGCCAGCAGCCTAGAGGCTAGAGCCTACAATGAGCAGTTCTTC | CASSLEARAYNEQFF
NA | TRBJ2-1 | TRBV19 | NA | TGTGCCAGCCACCCGACAGGAAACCTTTACAATGAGCAGTTCTTC | CASHPTGNLYNEQFF
TRBD2 | TRBJ2-3 | TRBV5-1 | few | TGCGCCAGCAGCAGTCTTAGCGGGGGCGGGGATACGCAGTATTTT | CASSSLSGGGDTQYF
NA | TRBJ1-1 | TRBV5-1 | few | TGCGCCAGCAGCTTGGCGGGGACCCCTGAAGCTTTCTTT | CASSLAGTPEAFF
NA | TRBJ2-3 | TRBV7-9 | many | TGTGCCAGCAGCTTAAGGGGGAGCACAGATACGCAGTATTTT | CASSLRGSTDTQYF
TRBD1 | TRBJ1-5 | TRBV2 | few | TGTGCCAGCAGTGAATACAGGGGCCCGGGCCAGCCCCAGCATTTT | CASSEYRGPGQPQHF
TRBD1 | TRBJ2-1 | TRBV18 | NA | TGTGCCAGCTCAGACCGGACAGGCAGCCTGTACAATGAGCAGTTCTTC | CASSDRTGSLYNEQFF
NA | TRBJ2-7 | TRBV7-2 | NA | TGTGCCAGCAGCAGTAGCGGAACCTACGAGCAGTACTTC | CASSSSGTYEQYF
TRBD1 | TRBJ2-7 | TRBV29-1 | NA | TGCAGCGGGGGGACAGGGGGAGTTAGTTCCGAGCAGTACTTC | CSGGTGGVSSEQYF
TRBD1 | TRBJ2-7 | TRBV10-3 | few | TGTGCCATCAGTGAAACACCGGGACAGACCTACGAGCAGTACTTC | CAISETPGQTYEQYF
NA | TRBJ2-5 | TRBV9 | NA | TGTGCCAGCAGCGTATCGAACAGGGCGGAGGAGACCCAGTACTTC | CASSVSNRAEETQYF
NA | TRBJ2-1 | TRBV6-4 | NA | TGTGCCAGCAGTGACTCGAAAGGCTCCAGCTCCTACAATGAGCAGTTCTTC | CASSDSKGSSSYNEQFF
NA | TRBJ2-1 | TRBV20-1 | few | TGCAGTGCCTTCTCGGAGTACAATGAGCAGTTCTTC | CSAFSEYNEQFF
NA | TRBJ2-1 | TRBV7-8 | many | TGTGCCAGCAGCTTAATGGACACACACAATGAGCAGTTCTTC | CASSLMDTHNEQFF
NA | TRBJ2-7 | TRBV4-2 | NA | TGTGCCAGCAGCCGCGGTGCAGGGTTCTCCTACGAGCAGTACTTC | CASSRGAGFSYEQYF
TRBD1 | TRBJ2-7 | TRBV25-1 | NA | TGTGCCAGCATACGGACAGGGGGGACCCACGAGCAGTACTTC | CASIRTGGTHEQYF
NA | TRBJ2-4 | TRBV7-9 | NA | TGTGCCAGCAGCTTAGACGGGAGCCGCAACGGCATTCAGTACTTC | CASSLDGSRNGIQYF
NA | TRBJ2-7 | TRBV12-3/TRBV12-4 | many | TGTGCCAGCAGCTCCACGGGGTACGAGCAGTACTTC | CASSSTGYEQYF
TRBD1 | TRBJ1-5 | TRBV7-9 | NA | TGTGCCAGCAGCCGGACAGGGGGATTGAGTCAGCCCCAGCATTTT | CASSRTGGLSQPQHF
NA | TRBJ2-7 | TRBV29-1 | many | TGCAGCGCTCCGACCCACGAGCAGTACTTC | CSAPTHEQYF
NA | TRBJ1-1 | TRBV3-1 | NA | TGTGCCAGCAGCGATCGACTGACCAGGGGGAACACTGAAGCTTTCTTT | CASSDRLTRGNTEAFF
TRBD1 | TRBJ2-1 | TRBV5-1 | many | TGCGCCAGCAGCTCTACAGGGGCGGCGCAGTTCTTC | CASSSTGAAQFF
NA | TRBJ2-3 | TRBV6-1 | few | TGTGCCAGCAGTGACAGTGACGGCACAGATACGCAGTATTTT | CASSDSDGTDTQYF
TRBD2 | TRBJ2-7 | TRBV20-1 | few | TGCAGTGCAAGGCCTAGCGGGGGGTACGAGCAGTACTTC | CSARPSGGYEQYF
TRBD1 | TRBJ2-1 | TRBV5-1 | many | TGCGCCAGCAGCTTCCAGGGGGCTCGCGATGAGCAGTTCTTC | CASSFQGARDEQFF
NA | TRBJ2-7 | TRBV12-3/TRBV12-4 | few | TGTGCCAGCAGTGATGAAACCTACGAGCAGTACTTC | CASSDETYEQYF
NA | TRBJ1-1 | TRBV5-1 | many | TGCGCCAGCAGCTTGGACCCCGGGACTACTAGCACTGAAGCTTTCTTT | CASSLDPGTTSTEAFF
TRBD1 | TRBJ1-2 | TRBV20-1 | NA | TGCAGTGCTAGAGCACAACAGGGGGCGGGTTATGGCTACACCTTC | CSARAQQGAGYGYTF
TRBD1 | TRBJ2-7 | TRBV6-1 | many | TGTGCCAGCAGTACCAATACCGGACAGGGGAGGTACGAGCAGTACTTC | CASSTNTGQGRYEQYF
NA | TRBJ2-7 | TRBV20-1 | few | TGCAGTGCTACGAATGTAAGGCAGAGCTCCTACGAGCAGTACTTC | CSATNVRQSSYEQYF
NA | TRBJ1-4 | TRBV2 | NA | TGTGCCAGCAGTGAAACGAGGTTGAGTAATGAAAAACTGTTTTTT | CASSETRLSNEKLFF
TRBD1 | TRBJ2-2 | TRBV24-1 | NA | TGTGCCACCAGCCGTGGGACAGGGGCCACCGGGGAGCTGTTTTTT | CATSRGTGATGELFF
TRBD1 | TRBJ1-5 | TRBV5-6 | many | TGTGCCAGCAGCTTCCACTGGGGACAGGCTAATCAGCCCCAGCATTTT | CASSFHWGQANQPQHF
TRBD1 | TRBJ1-6 | TRBV5-4 | NA | TGTGCCAGCAGCTTGGGGACAGGCTGGGCTTCACCCCTCCACTTT | CASSLGTGWASPLHF
TRBD2 | TRBJ2-2 | TRBV12-3/TRBV12-4 | many | TGTGCCAGCAGCGGGACTAGCGGGAACACCGGGGAGCTGTTTTTT | CASSGTSGNTGELFF
TRBD2 | TRBJ2-2 | TRBV12-3/TRBV12-4 | NA | TGTGCCAGCAGCTGTCCACTAGCGGGGGGGCCCTGCACCGGGGAGCTGTTTTTT | CASSCPLAGGPCTGELFF
NA | TRBJ2-1 | TRBV11-3 | NA | TGTGCCAGCAGCCTAGTCCGCTACAATGAGCAGTTCTTC | CASSLVRYNEQFF
NA | TRBJ2-3 | TRBV10-3 | NA | TGTGCCATCACCGAGCGAGCTAGCACAGATACGCAGTATTTT | CAITERASTDTQYF
TRBD1 | TRBJ1-5 | TRBV6-2/TRBV6-3 | many | TGTGCCAGCTCGGAGACGGACAGGGGTGACGGGGCAAATCAGCCCCAGCATTTT | CASSETDRGDGANQPQHF
NA | TRBJ1-5 | TRBV4-1 | NA | TGCGCCAGCAGCCAAGATCTCCGGAATCAGCCCCAGCATTTT | CASSQDLRNQPQHF
NA | TRBJ2-2 | TRBV6-1 | few | TGTGCCAGCAGTTCCCGCTTCACCGGGGAGCTGTTTTTT | CASSSRFTGELFF
TRBD1 | TRBJ1-2 | TRBV19 | few | TGTGCCACAGACCTCGGGACAGGGACGAGCTACACCTTC | CATDLGTGTSYTF
TRBD2 | TRBJ2-1 | TRBV9 | NA | TGTGCCAGCAGCGTAGCGCTAGCGGGAAATAGTGAGCAGTTCTTC | CASSVALAGNSEQFF
NA | TRBJ2-1 | TRBV2 | few | TGTGCCAGCAGTGAACACAATGAGCAGTTCTTC | CASSEHNEQFF